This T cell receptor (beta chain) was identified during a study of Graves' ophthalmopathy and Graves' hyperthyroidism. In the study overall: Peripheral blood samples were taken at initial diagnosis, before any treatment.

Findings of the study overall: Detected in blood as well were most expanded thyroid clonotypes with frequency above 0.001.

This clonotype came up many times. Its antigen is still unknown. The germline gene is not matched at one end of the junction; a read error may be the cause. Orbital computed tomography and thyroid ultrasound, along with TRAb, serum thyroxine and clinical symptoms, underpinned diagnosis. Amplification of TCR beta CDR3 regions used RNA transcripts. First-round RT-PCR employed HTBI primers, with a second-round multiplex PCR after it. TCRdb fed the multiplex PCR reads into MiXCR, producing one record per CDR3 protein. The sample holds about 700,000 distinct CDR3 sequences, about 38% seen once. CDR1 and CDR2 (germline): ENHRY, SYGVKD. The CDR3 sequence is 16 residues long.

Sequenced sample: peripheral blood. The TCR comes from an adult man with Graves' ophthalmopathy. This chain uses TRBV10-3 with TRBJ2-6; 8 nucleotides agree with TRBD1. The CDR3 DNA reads TGTGCCAGCAGTGACGGACAGGGAGCTGGGGCCAACGTCCTGACTTTC. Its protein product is CASSDGQGAGANVLTF.